One and the same sample provided the 20 T cell receptor beta chains below, sequenced in a study of cytomegalovirus exposure and HLA in healthy donors. Vbeta (60) and Jbeta (13) primers were used in the PCR. Profiled with immunoSEQ multiplex PCR; TCRdb holds only in-frame clones, not every one. There are about 38,000 clones in the sample; almost 70% occur only once, and over 6% lies in the top ten. Sequenced sample: PBMCs. The receptors were sampled from a man aged 25-45 years in good health and CMV-seronegative.

J is TRBJ2-7 and V is TRBV5-1; weak D call: TRBD2 (5 bases). V lost 4 bases to trimming and J lost 0 bases, with 11 bases between them. The CDR3 is 14 residues long. Germline-derived CDR1 and CDR2 are SGHRS and YFSETQ. This chain's CDR3 is CASSRDPSSYEQYF. Here the CDR3 DNA reads TGCGCCAGCAGCCGGGATCCGAGCTCCTACGAGCAGTACTTC.

This clone was recorded a few times. V gene TRBV19 combines with J gene TRBJ1-6, with D tentatively TRBD1 (5 bases). V lost 4 bases and J 7 bases, leaving 14 bases between the germline ends. Germline-derived CDR1 and CDR2 are LNHDA and SQIVND (reference sequence). CDR3 length: 15 residues. The CDR3 protein is CASSKGSGGNSPLHF. The CDR3 DNA sequence: TGTGCCAGTAGTAAAGGGAGTGGGGGGAATTCACCCCTCCACTTT.

V usage is TRBV5-4 and J usage is TRBJ1-1, with 7 bases fitting TRBD1. This CDR3 has 16 residues. Germline V gene data show CDR1 as SGHNT and CDR2 as YYREEE (reference sequence). Trimming took 0 bases from V and 3 from J; bases not matched to a gene: 8. The CDR3 loop is CASSLALGRGDTEAFF. In DNA form, the CDR3 reads TGTGCCAGCAGCTTGGCGCTCGGCAGGGGGGACACTGAAGCTTTCTTT.

V usage is TRBV7-2 and J usage is TRBJ1-5; D perhaps matches TRBD1 (5 bases). Per the germline V gene, CDR1 is SGHTA and CDR2 is FQGNSA. This CDR3 comprises 13 residues. Trimming stripped 4 bases from V and 7 bases from J, with 11 bases between. The CDR3 region is CASSSTDRQPQHF. CDR3 DNA sequence: TGTGCCAGCAGCTCGACAGACAGACAGCCCCAGCATTTT.

The rearrangement uses TRBV11-3 and TRBJ2-2; the match to TRBD2 covers 8 bases. Trimming removed 0 bases from V and 2 bases from J; junction bases left unmatched: 5. This CDR3 has 17 residues. Germline lookup yields CDR1 SGHNT and CDR2 YENEEA. CDR3 sequence reads: CASSLDLIAGNTGELFF. In DNA, the CDR3 is TGTGCCAGCAGCTTAGATCTGATAGCGGGAAACACCGGGGAGCTGTTTTTT.

This sequence joins TRBV10-2 and TRBJ1-1; 9 bases match TRBD1. CDR1 and CDR2 (germline): WSHSY, SAAADI. The CDR3 loop spans 15 amino acids. V gave up 5 bases and J gave up 8 bases; unmatched junction bases: 12. The CDR3 loop reads CASSKNSADRGEAFF. The CDR3, as DNA: TGCGCCAGCAGTAAAAATTCGGCGGACAGGGGAGAAGCTTTCTTT.

The CDR3 reads CASSIDGGEQYF. DNA of the CDR3: TGTGCCAGCTCAATAGACGGGGGCGAGCAGTACTTC. The chain is built from TRBV28 and TRBJ2-7; perhaps TRBD2 as D (6 bases). The germline V and J ends were trimmed by 8 bases and 6 bases, with 14 bases remaining between them. The germline CDR1 and CDR2 sequences are MDHEN and SYDVKM. The CDR3 sequence is 12 residues long. Based on the CDR3 plus reference TRBV28 and TRBJ2-7, the full variable domain is DVKVTQSSRYLVKRTGEKVFLECVQDMDHENMFWYRQDPGLGLRLIYFSYDVKMKEKGDIPEGYSVSREKKERFSLILESASTNQTSMYLCASSIDGGEQYFGPGTRLTVT.

The chain uses TRBV19 and TRBJ1-2, with D unclear. V was cut by 5 bases and J by 2 bases, with 3 bases left in between. The CDR3 runs to 11 residues. Germline assignment: CDR1 LNHDA and CDR2 SQIVND (reference sequence). CDR3 nucleotides: TGTGCCAGTAGTGAGAACTATGGCTACACCTTC. It codes for CASSENYGYTF.

The rearrangement links TRBV28 to TRBJ1-1; tentatively, D is TRBD1 (6 bases). The CDR3 length is 10 residues. Germline loops: CDR1 MDHEN, CDR2 SYDVKM. V was shortened by 4 bases and J by 11 bases, with 8 bases between the two germline ends. The CDR3, as DNA: TGTGCCAGCAGTTCAGGGGAGGCTTTCTTT. This encodes CASSSGEAFF.

The chain joins TRBV4-1 to TRBJ2-5, with unresolved D. The CDR3 contains 13 residues. Germline V gives CDR1 MGHRA, CDR2 YSYEKL. Between the trimmed V and J ends, which lost 0 bases and 3 bases, there was a span of 5 bases. The DNA for the CDR3 is TGCGCCAGCAGCCAAGATCCGGAAGAGACCCAGTACTTC. This encodes CASSQDPEETQYF.

The V call is TRBV29-1, the J call TRBJ1-1; D gene unclear. The CDR3 totals 15 residues. The ends were cut back, 5 bases at V and 0 bases at J, with 16 bases in the middle. From germline, CDR1 is SQVTM and CDR2 ANQGSEA. CDR3 in amino acids: CSVFRQETMNTEAFF. CDR3 DNA sequence: TGCAGCGTTTTTCGACAAGAGACTATGAACACTGAAGCTTTCTTT.

This sequence joins TRBV6-5 and TRBJ2-1; the D gene is possibly TRBD2 (5 bases). The CDR3 length is 16 residues. Per germline, CDR1 MNHEY and CDR2 SVGAGI. Trimming left V 0 bases short and J 5 bases short, with 14 bases between. The chain's CDR3 is CASSYSAHPEDNEQFF. The CDR3 DNA reads TGTGCCAGCAGTTACTCGGCCCACCCGGAGGACAATGAGCAGTTCTTC.

The rearrangement links TRBV10-1 to TRBJ2-5; 8 nucleotides align to TRBD2. CDR1 WNHNN and CDR2 SYGVQD come from the germline V gene (reference sequence). This CDR3 has 15 residues. V dropped 2 bases and J dropped 1; count of bases not matched to a gene: 3. Written as DNA, the CDR3 is TGCGCCAGCAGTGAGGGACTAGCCTTCCAAGAGACCCAGTACTTC. Its protein product is CASSEGLAFQETQYF.

The rearrangement uses TRBV5-1 and TRBJ1-2, with 7 bases identical to TRBD1. Germline CDR1 reads SGHRS; CDR2 reads YFSETQ. There are 14 residues in the CDR3. The junction had 5 bases not matched to a gene; V was cut back by 1 base and J by 5 bases. CDR3 sequence (DNA): TGCGCCAGCAGCTTGACAGGGGAAGGGTATGGCTACACCTTC. It specifies CASSLTGEGYGYTF.

The rearrangement links TRBV19 to TRBJ2-7; D perhaps matches TRBD2 (5 bases). Germline CDR1 and CDR2: LNHDA and SQIVND (reference sequence). The CDR3 is 13 residues long. V gave up 0 bases and J gave up 4 bases, with 7 bases separating them. The CDR3 nucleotides read TGTGCCAGTAGTATAGATCGGGGATACGAGCAGTACTTC. This encodes CASSIDRGYEQYF. Full variable domain (rest looked up from reference TRBV19 and TRBJ2-7): DGGITQSPKYLFRKEGQNVTLSCEQNLNHDAMYWYRQDPGQGLRLIYYSQIVNDFQKGDIAEGYSVSREKKESFPLTVTSAQKNPTAFYLCASSIDRGYEQYFGPGTRLTVT.

The gene calls are TRBV28 and TRBJ2-3; TRBD1 might be the D (5 bases). The CDR3 sequence is 14 residues long. V lost 3 bases and J lost 2, with 9 bases in between. In germline, CDR1 is MDHEN, CDR2 SYDVKM. CDR3 in amino acids: CASSFRQITDTQYF. The DNA of the CDR3 is TGTGCCAGCAGTTTCCGACAGATCACAGATACGCAGTATTTT.

The gene calls are TRBV7-8 and TRBJ1-1, with D uncertain. The CDR3 is made up of 14 amino acids. Germline V lookup: CDR1 SGHVS, CDR2 FQNEAQ. Trimming pared 3 bases from V and 5 bases from J, leaving 13 bases between. In DNA form, the CDR3 reads TGTGCCAGCAGCTTTGAAGAGTTGACAACTGAAGCTTTCTTT. Its translation: CASSFEELTTEAFF.

This rearrangement joins TRBV14 to TRBJ1-1; D may be TRBD1 (5 bases). The V gene lost 3 bases and the J gene lost 6 bases, with 14 bases spanning the gap. The CDR3 contains 14 residues. Germline V gene sequence: CDR1 SGHDN, CDR2 FVKESK. The CDR3: CASSHHQGRSEAFF. CDR3 DNA sequence: TGTGCCAGCAGCCATCACCAGGGTAGGTCTGAAGCTTTCTTT.

The rearrangement links TRBV5-1 to TRBJ2-7; D is unresolved. Germline CDR1 is SGHRS and CDR2 is YFSETQ. Trimming left V 5 bases short and J 6 bases short, with 15 bases between. The CDR3 covers 13 residues. Written as DNA, the CDR3 is TGCGCCAGCAGAAGAACGGCTCCAGGCGAGCAGTACTTC. This sequence encodes CASRRTAPGEQYF.

V is TRBV5-4 and J is TRBJ2-1; tentatively, D is TRBD1 (5 bases). The V gene's germline CDR1 is SGHNT and CDR2 YYREEE (reference sequence). This CDR3 region has 15 residues. V lost 1 base and J lost 1, with 9 bases in between. The DNA of the CDR3 is TGTGCCAGCAGCTTGCTGGGGCCTTCCTACAATGAGCAGTTCTTC. Protein: CASSLLGPSYNEQFF.